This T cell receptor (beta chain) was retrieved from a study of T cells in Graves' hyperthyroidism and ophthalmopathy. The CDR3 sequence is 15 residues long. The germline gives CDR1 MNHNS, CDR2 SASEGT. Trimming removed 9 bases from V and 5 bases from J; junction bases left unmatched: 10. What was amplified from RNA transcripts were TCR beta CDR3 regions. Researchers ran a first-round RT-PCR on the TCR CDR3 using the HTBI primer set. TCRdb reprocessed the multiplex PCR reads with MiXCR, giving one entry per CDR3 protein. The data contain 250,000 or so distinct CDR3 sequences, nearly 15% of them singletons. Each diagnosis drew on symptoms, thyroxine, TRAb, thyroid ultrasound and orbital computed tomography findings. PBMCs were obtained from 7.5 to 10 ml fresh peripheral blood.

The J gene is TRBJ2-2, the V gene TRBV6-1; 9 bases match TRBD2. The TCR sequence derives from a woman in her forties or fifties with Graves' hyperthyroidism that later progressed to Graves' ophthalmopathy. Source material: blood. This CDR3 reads CASGYSGSLTGELFF. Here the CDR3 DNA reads TGTGCCAGTGGATATAGCGGGAGTTTGACCGGGGAGCTGTTTTTT.